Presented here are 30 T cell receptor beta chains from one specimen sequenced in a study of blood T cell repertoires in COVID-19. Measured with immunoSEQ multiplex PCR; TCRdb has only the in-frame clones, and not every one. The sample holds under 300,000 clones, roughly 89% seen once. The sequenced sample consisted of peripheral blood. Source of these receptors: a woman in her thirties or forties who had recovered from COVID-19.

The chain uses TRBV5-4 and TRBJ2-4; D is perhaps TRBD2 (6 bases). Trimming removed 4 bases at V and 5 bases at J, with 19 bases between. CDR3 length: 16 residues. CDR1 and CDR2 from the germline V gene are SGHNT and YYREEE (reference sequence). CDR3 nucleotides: TGTGCCAGCAGCACCGGCGGCGGCGGGGCCCAAAACATTCAGTACTTC. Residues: CASSTGGGGAQNIQYF.

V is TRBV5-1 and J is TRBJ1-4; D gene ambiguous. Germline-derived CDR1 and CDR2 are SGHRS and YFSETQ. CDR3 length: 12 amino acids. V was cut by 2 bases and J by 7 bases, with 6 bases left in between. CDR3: CASSLSGEKLFF. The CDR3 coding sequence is TGCGCCAGCAGCTTATCAGGTGAAAAACTGTTTTTT.

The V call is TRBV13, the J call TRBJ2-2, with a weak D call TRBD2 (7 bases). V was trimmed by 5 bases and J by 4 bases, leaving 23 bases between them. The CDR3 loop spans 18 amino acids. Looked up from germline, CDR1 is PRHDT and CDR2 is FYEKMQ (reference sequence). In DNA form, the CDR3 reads TGTGCCAGCAGCCACCCTCCTTCGAAGGGGGGGGTCACCGGGGAGCTGTTTTTT. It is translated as CASSHPPSKGGVTGELFF.

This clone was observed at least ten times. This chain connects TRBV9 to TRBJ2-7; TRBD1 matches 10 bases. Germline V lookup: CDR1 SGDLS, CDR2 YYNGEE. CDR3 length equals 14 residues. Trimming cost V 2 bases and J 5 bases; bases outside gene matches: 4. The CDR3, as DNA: TGTGCCAGCAGCGTGGGGACAGGGGCGGACGAGCAGTACTTC. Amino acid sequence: CASSVGTGADEQYF.

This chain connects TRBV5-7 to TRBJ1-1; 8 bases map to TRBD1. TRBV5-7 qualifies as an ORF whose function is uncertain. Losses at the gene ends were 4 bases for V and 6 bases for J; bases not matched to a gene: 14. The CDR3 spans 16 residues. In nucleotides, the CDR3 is TGTGCCAGCAGCCTGGACAGGGTAGATATGTTGGCTGAAGCTTTCTTT. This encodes CASSLDRVDMLAEAFF.

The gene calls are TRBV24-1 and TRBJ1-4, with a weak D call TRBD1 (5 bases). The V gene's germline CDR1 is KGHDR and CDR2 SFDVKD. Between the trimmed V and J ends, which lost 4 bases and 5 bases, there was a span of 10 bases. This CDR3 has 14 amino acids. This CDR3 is CATSDAGPNEKLFF. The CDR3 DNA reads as TGTGCCACCAGTGACGCGGGGCCAAATGAAAAACTGTTTTTT.

DNA of the CDR3: TGTGCCACCAGTTCGGGAACGAACACCGGGGAGCTGTTTTTT. The encoded protein is CATSSGTNTGELFF. The chain joins TRBV24-1 to TRBJ2-2, with a weak D call TRBD2 (5 bases). Germline lookup yields CDR1 KGHDR and CDR2 SFDVKD. The length of the CDR3 is 14 residues. V gave up 6 bases and J gave up 0 bases, with 7 bases separating them.

CDR3 nucleotides: TGTGCCAGCAGCCTTATAACAGGGGGCCCTGAAGCTTTCTTT. Translated: CASSLITGGPEAFF. The V call is TRBV7-9, the J call TRBJ1-1; 9 bases agree with TRBD1. Trimming took 5 bases from V and 6 from J; bases not matched to a gene: 7. This CDR3 is built from 14 residues. CDR1 and CDR2 from the germline V gene are SEHNR and FQNEAQ (reference sequence).

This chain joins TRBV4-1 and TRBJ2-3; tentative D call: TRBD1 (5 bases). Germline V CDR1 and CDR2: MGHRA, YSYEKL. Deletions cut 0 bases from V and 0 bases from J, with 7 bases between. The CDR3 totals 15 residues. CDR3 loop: CASSQDDSSTDTQYF. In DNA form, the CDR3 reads TGCGCCAGCAGCCAAGATGACAGTAGCACAGATACGCAGTATTTT.

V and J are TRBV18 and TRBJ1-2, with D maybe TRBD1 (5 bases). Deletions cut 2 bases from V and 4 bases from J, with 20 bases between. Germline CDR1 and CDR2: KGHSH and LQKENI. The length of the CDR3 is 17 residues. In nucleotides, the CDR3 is TGTGCCAGCTCACCATTTCTAATTCGGGGGAGAGGCTATGGCTACACCTTC. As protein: CASSPFLIRGRGYGYTF.

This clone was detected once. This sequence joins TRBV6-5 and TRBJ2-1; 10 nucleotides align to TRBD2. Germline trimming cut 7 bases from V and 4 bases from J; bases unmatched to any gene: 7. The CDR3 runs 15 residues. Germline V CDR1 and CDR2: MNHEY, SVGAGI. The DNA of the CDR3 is TGTGCCAGCAAGAATAGCGGGAGGCAATACAATGAGCAGTTCTTC. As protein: CASKNSGRQYNEQFF.

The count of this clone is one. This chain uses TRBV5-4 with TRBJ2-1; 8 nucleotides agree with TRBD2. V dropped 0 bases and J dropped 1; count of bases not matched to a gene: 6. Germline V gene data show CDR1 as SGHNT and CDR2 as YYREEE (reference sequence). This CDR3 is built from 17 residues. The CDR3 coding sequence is TGTGCCAGCAGCTTGGACGGGGGGGTAGCATCCTACAATGAGCAGTTCTTC. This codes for CASSLDGGVASYNEQFF.

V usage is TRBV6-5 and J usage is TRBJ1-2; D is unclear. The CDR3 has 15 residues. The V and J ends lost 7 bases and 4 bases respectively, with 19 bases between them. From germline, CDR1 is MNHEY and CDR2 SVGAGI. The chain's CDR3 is CASISVSGSLYGYTF. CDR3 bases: TGTGCCAGCATTAGTGTATCCGGGAGCCTCTATGGCTACACCTTC.

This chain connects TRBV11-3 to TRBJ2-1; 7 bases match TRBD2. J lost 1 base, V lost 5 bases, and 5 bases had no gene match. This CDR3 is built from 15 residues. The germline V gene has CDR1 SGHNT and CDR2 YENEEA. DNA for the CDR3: TGTGCCAGCAGCGTACGGGACTATTCCTACAATGAGCAGTTCTTC. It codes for CASSVRDYSYNEQFF.

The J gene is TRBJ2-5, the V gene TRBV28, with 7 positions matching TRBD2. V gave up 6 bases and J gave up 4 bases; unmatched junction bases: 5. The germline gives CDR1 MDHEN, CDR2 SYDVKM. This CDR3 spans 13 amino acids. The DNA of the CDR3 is TGTGCCAGCAGCTCGGGGAGGGGAGAGACCCAGTACTTC. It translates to CASSSGRGETQYF.

The CDR3, as DNA: TGTGCCAGCAGCTTATCCAGGGATACCGGGGAGCTGTTTTTT. It encodes CASSLSRDTGELFF. The chain has TRBV7-3 and TRBJ2-2; D might be TRBD1 (5 bases). Between the trimmed V and J ends, which lost 2 bases and 5 bases, there was a span of 9 bases. The CDR3 contains 14 residues. The germline gives CDR1 SGHTA, CDR2 FQGTGA. Complete variable domain (other parts from reference TRBV7-3 and TRBJ2-2): GAGVSQTPSNKVTEKGKYVELRCDPISGHTALYWYRQSLGQGPEFLIYFQGTGAADDSGLPNDRFFAVRPEGSVSTLKIQRTERGDSAVYLCASSLSRDTGELFFGEGSRLTVL.

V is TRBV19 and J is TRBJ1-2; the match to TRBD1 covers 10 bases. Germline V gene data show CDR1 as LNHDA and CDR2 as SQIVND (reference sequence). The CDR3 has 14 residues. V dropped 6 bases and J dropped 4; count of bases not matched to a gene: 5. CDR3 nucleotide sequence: TGTGCCAGTAGGGAGGGACAGGGGCGCTATGGCTACACCTTC. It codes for CASREGQGRYGYTF.

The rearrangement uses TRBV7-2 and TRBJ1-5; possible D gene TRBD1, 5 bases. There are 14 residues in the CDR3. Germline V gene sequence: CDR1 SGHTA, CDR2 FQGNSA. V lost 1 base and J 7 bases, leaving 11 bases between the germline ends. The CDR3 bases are TGTGCCAGCAGCTTAGTGAGGACAACCCAGCCCCAGCATTTT. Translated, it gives CASSLVRTTQPQHF. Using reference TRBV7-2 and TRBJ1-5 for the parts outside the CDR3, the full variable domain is GAGVSQSPSNKVTEKGKDVELRCDPISGHTALYWYRQSLGQGLEFLIYFQGNSAPDKSGLPSDRFSAERTGGSVSTLTIQRTQQEDSAVYLCASSLVRTTQPQHFGDGTRLSIL.

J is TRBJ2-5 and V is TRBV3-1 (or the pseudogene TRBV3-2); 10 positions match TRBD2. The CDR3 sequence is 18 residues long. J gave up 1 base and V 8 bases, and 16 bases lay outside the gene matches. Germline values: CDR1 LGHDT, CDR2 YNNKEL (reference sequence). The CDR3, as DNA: TGTGCCAGCGCCCGGAGGACTAGCGGAGGGCCCCCCCAAGAGACCCAGTACTTC. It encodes CASARRTSGGPPQETQYF.

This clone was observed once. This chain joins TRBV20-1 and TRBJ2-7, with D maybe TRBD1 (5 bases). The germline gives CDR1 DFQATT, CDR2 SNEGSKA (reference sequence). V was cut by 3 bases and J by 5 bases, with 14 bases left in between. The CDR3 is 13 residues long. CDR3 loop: CSASGTGGHEQYF. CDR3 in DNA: TGCAGTGCTAGTGGAACAGGTGGCCACGAGCAGTACTTC.

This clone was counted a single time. The CDR3, as DNA: TGTGCCAGCAGTGAGTGGGCGCTCGAGCAGTACGTC. The encoded protein is CASSEWALEQYV. The chain couples TRBV6-1 to TRBJ2-7; no firm D call. V dropped 3 bases and J dropped 6 bases, with 9 bases sitting between them. Per germline, CDR1 MNHNS and CDR2 SASEGT. The CDR3 totals 12 residues.

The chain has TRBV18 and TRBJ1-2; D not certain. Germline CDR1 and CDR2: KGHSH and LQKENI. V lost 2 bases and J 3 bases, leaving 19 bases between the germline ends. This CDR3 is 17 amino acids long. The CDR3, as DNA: TGTGCCAGCTCACCAATTTCCGGGGAAGTGTGGGACTATGGCTACACCTTC. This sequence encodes CASSPISGEVWDYGYTF. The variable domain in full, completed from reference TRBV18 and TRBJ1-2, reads NAGVMQNPRHLVRRRGQEARLRCSPMKGHSHVYWYRQLPEEGLKFMVYLQKENIIDESGMPKERFSAEFPKEGPSILRIQQVVRGDSAAYFCASSPISGEVWDYGYTFGSGTRLTVV.

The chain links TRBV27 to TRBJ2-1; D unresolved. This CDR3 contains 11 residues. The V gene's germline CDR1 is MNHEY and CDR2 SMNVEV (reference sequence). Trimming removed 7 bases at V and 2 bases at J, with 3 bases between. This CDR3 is CASTAYNEQFF. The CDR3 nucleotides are TGTGCCAGCACAGCCTACAATGAGCAGTTCTTC.

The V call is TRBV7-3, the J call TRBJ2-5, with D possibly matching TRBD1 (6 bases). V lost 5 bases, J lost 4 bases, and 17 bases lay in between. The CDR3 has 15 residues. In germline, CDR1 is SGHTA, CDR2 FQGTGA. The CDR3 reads CASSQGRGIRETQYF. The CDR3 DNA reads TGTGCCAGCAGCCAGGGGCGAGGAATTCGAGAGACCCAGTACTTC.

This chain's CDR3 is CATSIPPVVAFF. CDR3 coding DNA: TGTGCCACCAGTATTCCCCCGGTTGTAGCTTTCTTT. The V call is TRBV24-1, the J call TRBJ1-1; no firm D call. This CDR3 spans 12 amino acids. Germline V lookup: CDR1 KGHDR, CDR2 SFDVKD. V dropped 6 bases and J dropped 10 bases, with 14 bases sitting between them.

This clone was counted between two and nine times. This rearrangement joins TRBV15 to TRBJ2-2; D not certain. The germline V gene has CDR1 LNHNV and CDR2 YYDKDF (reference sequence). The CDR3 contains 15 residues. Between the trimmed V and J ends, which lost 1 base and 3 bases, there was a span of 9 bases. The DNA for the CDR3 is TGTGCCACCAGCAGAGTGGTGGCTGACACCGGGGAGCTGTTTTTT. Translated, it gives CATSRVVADTGELFF.

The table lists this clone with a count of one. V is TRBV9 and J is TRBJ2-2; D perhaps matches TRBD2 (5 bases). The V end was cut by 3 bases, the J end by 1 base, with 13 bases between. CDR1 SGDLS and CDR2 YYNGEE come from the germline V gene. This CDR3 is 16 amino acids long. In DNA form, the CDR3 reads TGTGCCAGCAGCGCGAAGGGAGTCGGGAACACCGGGGAGCTGTTTTTT. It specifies CASSAKGVGNTGELFF.

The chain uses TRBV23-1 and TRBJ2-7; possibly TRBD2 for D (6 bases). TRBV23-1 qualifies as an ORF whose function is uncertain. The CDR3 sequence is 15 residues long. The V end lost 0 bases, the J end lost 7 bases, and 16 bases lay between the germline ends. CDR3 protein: CASSQSGAAEGEQYV. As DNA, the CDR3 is TGCGCCAGCAGTCAATCAGGGGCGGCGGAGGGAGAGCAGTACGTC.

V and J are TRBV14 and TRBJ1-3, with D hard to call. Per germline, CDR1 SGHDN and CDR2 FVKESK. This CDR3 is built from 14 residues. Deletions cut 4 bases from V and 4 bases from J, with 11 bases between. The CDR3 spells CASSRTYSGNTIYF. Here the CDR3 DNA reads TGTGCCAGCAGCCGCACATATTCCGGAAACACCATATATTTT. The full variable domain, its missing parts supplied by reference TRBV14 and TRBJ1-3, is EAGVTQFPSHSVIEKGQTVTLRCDPISGHDNLYWYRRVMGKEIKFLLHFVKESKQDESGMPNNRFLAERTGGTYSTLKVQPAELEDSGVYFCASSRTYSGNTIYFGEGSWLTVV.

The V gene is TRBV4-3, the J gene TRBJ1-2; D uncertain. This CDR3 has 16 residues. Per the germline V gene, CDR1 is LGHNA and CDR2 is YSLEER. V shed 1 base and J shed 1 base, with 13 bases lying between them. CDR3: CASSQVGSRSNYGYTF. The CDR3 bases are TGCGCCAGCAGCCAAGTCGGTTCCCGTAGTAACTATGGCTACACCTTC.